The 19 T cell receptor beta chains below were found in one sample sequenced in a study of T cell responses to AZD1222 COVID-19 vaccine. Method: immunoSEQ multiplex PCR; TCRdb's copy keeps in-frame clones and lacks some. The table lists 150,000 to 200,000 clones, approximately 86% of them singletons. Here the sequenced sample was peripheral blood, taken 28 days after the second AZD1222 dose. The receptors stem from an adult who received the AZD1222 COVID-19 vaccine.

The V and J genes are TRBV5-1 and TRBJ2-2, with D hard to call. CDR1 is SGHRS and CDR2 is YFSETQ in the germline V gene. This CDR3 contains 12 residues. V lost 0 bases and J 7 bases, leaving 4 bases between the germline ends. This CDR3 is CASSLAVGELFF. In DNA, the CDR3 is TGCGCCAGCAGCTTGGCCGTCGGGGAGCTGTTTTTT. Variable domain in full (rest from reference TRBV5-1 and TRBJ2-2): KAGVTQTPRYLIKTRGQQVTLSCSPISGHRSVSWYQQTPGQGLQFLFEYFSETQRNKGNFPGRFSGRQFSNSRSEMNVSTLELGDSALYLCASSLAVGELFFGEGSRLTVL.

The chain recombines TRBV30 with TRBJ1-6; 8 positions agree with TRBD1. The CDR3 consists of 14 residues. V shed 1 base, J shed 10 bases, and the junction held 6 bases outside the gene matches. The germline V gene has CDR1 GTSNPN and CDR2 SVGIG (reference sequence). For the CDR3, the DNA is TGTGCCTGGAGTGGGACGACAGGGGACTCACCCCTCCACTTT. The encoded protein is CAWSGTTGDSPLHF.

This chain joins TRBV3-1 (or the pseudogene TRBV3-2) and TRBJ2-5, with D uncertain. Germline CDR1 reads LGHDT; CDR2 reads YNNKEL (reference sequence). Trimming pared 1 base from V and 2 bases from J, leaving 11 bases between. This CDR3 region has 15 residues. The CDR3 nucleotides are TGTGCCAGCAGCCAAGGTTTCCTTTCTCAAGAGACCCAGTACTTC. It is translated as CASSQGFLSQETQYF.

The sample holds one count of this clone. J is TRBJ1-6 and V is TRBV6-4; D is unresolved. Germline values: CDR1 MRHNA, CDR2 SNTAGT. The ends were cut back, 2 bases at V and 15 bases at J, with 35 bases in the middle. CDR3 size: 20 residues. CDR3 in amino acids: CASSDVRARLRRTVFSVLHF. In nucleotides, the CDR3 is TGTGCCAGCAGTGACGTGCGGGCACGCCTGCGGAGAACGGTCTTCTCGGTCCTCCACTTT.

The chain couples TRBV10-3 to TRBJ2-7; possibly TRBD1 or TRBD2 for D (5 bases each). Germline lookup yields CDR1 ENHRY and CDR2 SYGVKD. The CDR3 contains 15 residues. Trimming stripped 3 bases from V and 2 bases from J, with 14 bases between. The CDR3 loop reads CAISDPGTLAYEQYF. The CDR3 nucleotides read TGTGCCATCAGTGACCCCGGGACGCTGGCCTACGAGCAGTACTTC.

The V call is TRBV3-1 (or the pseudogene TRBV3-2), the J call TRBJ2-5, with 9 positions matching TRBD2. V was pared by 0 bases and J by 5 bases, with 7 bases of the junction left unmatched. The CDR3 extends over 16 amino acids. Germline lookup yields CDR1 LGHDT and CDR2 YNNKEL (reference sequence). DNA for the CDR3: TGTGCCAGCAGCCAAGACCCAGCGGGGGGTGCGGAGACCCAGTACTTC. Encoded protein: CASSQDPAGGAETQYF.

V and J are TRBV7-3 and TRBJ1-6; no reliable D call. The CDR3 contains 13 residues. V lost 3 bases and J 7 bases, leaving 7 bases between the germline ends. The germline gives CDR1 SGHTA, CDR2 FQGTGA. CDR3 protein: CASSFAQNSPLHF. The CDR3 bases are TGTGCCAGCAGCTTTGCTCAAAATTCACCCCTCCACTTT.

This clone turned up a few times. The rearrangement joins TRBV2 to TRBJ2-7, with 8 bases that match TRBD1. This CDR3 contains 14 residues. The V gene end was trimmed by 4 bases and the J gene end by 6 bases; junction bases not matched to a gene: 8. Germline V gene sequence: CDR1 SNHLY, CDR2 FYNNEI. The CDR3 protein is CASSGRTGKPEQYF. As DNA, the CDR3 is TGTGCCAGCAGTGGGCGGACAGGGAAGCCCGAGCAGTACTTC.

The chain joins TRBV5-1 to TRBJ2-3, with D tentatively TRBD2 (7 bases). The V gene's germline CDR1 is SGHRS and CDR2 YFSETQ. V was cut by 2 bases and J by 4 bases, with 17 bases left in between. This CDR3 region has 16 residues. For the CDR3, the DNA is TGCGCCAGCAGCTTCGGAGGGGGACGGGGGGCAGATACGCAGTATTTT. It codes for CASSFGGGRGADTQYF.

This clone was counted between two and nine times. The chain combines TRBV4-1 with TRBJ2-7, with D possibly being TRBD1 (6 bases). With 0 bases removed from V and 2 bases from J, the gap between germline ends came to 14 bases. This CDR3 contains 16 residues. Germline V CDR1 and CDR2: MGHRA, YSYEKL. CDR3 region: CASSQDISRGAYEQYF. In nucleotides, the CDR3 is TGCGCCAGCAGCCAAGATATCTCCAGGGGAGCCTACGAGCAGTACTTC.

Here the CDR3 reads CAISAPMETQYF. CDR3 bases: TGTGCCATCAGTGCCCCCATGGAGACCCAGTACTTC. The chain joins TRBV10-3 to TRBJ2-5; D uncertain. This CDR3 has 12 residues. Germline values: CDR1 ENHRY, CDR2 SYGVKD. Between the trimmed V and J ends, which lost 4 bases and 5 bases, there was a span of 8 bases.

The chain uses TRBV18 and TRBJ2-5; D not certain. The germline CDR1 and CDR2 sequences are KGHSH and LQKENI. Trimming cost V 3 bases and J 5 bases, with 10 bases left between them. The CDR3 runs to 13 residues. The DNA for the CDR3 is TGTGCCAGCTCACCTGACTCCCGGGAGACCCAGTACTTC. It specifies CASSPDSRETQYF.

This chain joins TRBV14 and TRBJ2-4, with D perhaps assigned TRBD1 or TRBD2 (5 bases each). This CDR3 spans 15 amino acids. V lost 4 bases and J 8 bases, leaving 18 bases between the germline ends. Germline CDR1 is SGHDN and CDR2 is FVKESK. The CDR3 nucleotides are TGTGCCAGCAGCCCAAGACCGGGACGTGGGGACATTCAGTACTTC. Amino acids: CASSPRPGRGDIQYF. The full variable domain, with the rest looked up from reference TRBV14 and TRBJ2-4, is EAGVTQFPSHSVIEKGQTVTLRCDPISGHDNLYWYRRVMGKEIKFLLHFVKESKQDESGMPNNRFLAERTGGTYSTLKVQPAELEDSGVYFCASSPRPGRGDIQYFGAGTRLSVL.

V and J are TRBV5-1 and TRBJ1-2; D is ambiguous. Trimming shortened V by 4 bases and J by 5 bases, and 9 bases separated the two germline ends. The CDR3 is 12 residues long. Per the germline V gene, CDR1 is SGHRS and CDR2 is YFSETQ. CDR3 amino acids: CASSDQRYGYTF. For the CDR3, the DNA is TGCGCCAGCAGCGACCAGAGGTATGGCTACACCTTC.

J is TRBJ1-3 and V is TRBV6-1; D gene ambiguous. V gave up 4 bases and J gave up 0 bases, with 16 bases separating them. The germline V gene has CDR1 MNHNS and CDR2 SASEGT. This CDR3 is 17 amino acids long. CDR3 in DNA: TGTGCCAGCAGTGGAGACCGATTCTGGAGCTCTGGAAACACCATATATTTT. This gives the protein CASSGDRFWSSGNTIYF.

The V and J genes are TRBV20-1 and TRBJ2-5, with unresolved D. V lost 3 bases and J lost 4, with 6 bases in between. Germline lookup yields CDR1 DFQATT and CDR2 SNEGSKA (reference sequence). The CDR3 is 11 residues long. CDR3 protein: CSARVLETQYF. Written as DNA, the CDR3 is TGCAGTGCTAGGGTGTTAGAGACCCAGTACTTC.

The CDR3 DNA is TGTGCCTGGAGTAGGGGGATACCCTACAATGAGCAGTTCTTC. This translates into CAWSRGIPYNEQFF. The J gene is TRBJ2-1, the V gene TRBV30; a possible D gene is TRBD1 (6 bases). With 2 bases removed from V and 2 bases from J, the gap between germline ends came to 10 bases. Germline V gene lookup returns CDR1 GTSNPN and CDR2 SVGIG (reference sequence). The CDR3 is made up of 14 amino acids.

The rearrangement joins TRBV5-6 to TRBJ1-2; 7 bases fit TRBD1. The CDR3 runs to 14 residues. Germline V gives CDR1 SGHDT, CDR2 YYEEEE. Germline trimming cut 0 bases from V and 4 bases from J; bases unmatched to any gene: 3. The CDR3 reads CASSLAWDSYGYTF. In DNA form, the CDR3 reads TGTGCCAGCAGCTTGGCATGGGACAGCTATGGCTACACCTTC.

The chain has TRBV12-5 and TRBJ2-7; D assignment may be TRBD1 or TRBD2 (5 bases each). Germline CDR1 LGHNT, CDR2 FRNRAP. The CDR3 loop spans 16 amino acids. The ends were cut back, 0 bases at V and 4 bases at J, with 16 bases in the middle. The CDR3 spells CASGLVGTGRGYEQYF. In nucleotides, the CDR3 is TGTGCTAGTGGTTTGGTAGGGACGGGGCGCGGATACGAGCAGTACTTC. The entire variable domain, with the rest obtained from reference TRBV12-5 and TRBJ2-7, is as follows: DARVTQTPRHKVTEMGQEVTMRCQPILGHNTVFWYRQTMMQGLELLAYFRNRAPLDDSGMPKDRFSAEMPDATLATLKIQPSEPRDSAVYFCASGLVGTGRGYEQYFGPGTRLTVT.